Listed below are T cell receptor beta chains from one sample, sequenced in a study of blood T cell repertoires in COVID-19. Measured with immunoSEQ multiplex PCR; TCRdb has only the in-frame clones, and not every one. This sample yields 300,000 or so clones, of which 75% to 90% are seen a single time; approximately 1.5% belongs to the top ten. What was sequenced was peripheral blood. The receptors come from a woman aged 40 to 50 who had recovered from COVID-19. The CDR3 runs from the conserved cysteine through the conserved F or W. Each record gives: V gene, J gene, D gene, CDR3 protein. D genes are given only for firm matches.

>TRBV9|TRBJ2-7|TRBD1
CASSVGQGVHEQYF
>TRBV19|TRBJ2-5|TRBD2
CASSIGVAGDPRETQYF
>TRBV5-1|TRBJ1-1|TRBD1
CASSDPGTGGTEAFF
>TRBV11-2|TRBJ2-1|TRBD1
CASSRLGLRGLDNEQFF
>TRBV5-4|TRBJ2-2|NA
CASSFKAGFAGELFF
>TRBV20-1|TRBJ1-3|NA
CSARVQNTIYF
>TRBV12-3/TRBV12-4|TRBJ2-3|NA
CASHGRRGDTQYF
>TRBV18|TRBJ2-1|NA
CASSPSRESYNEQFF
>TRBV5-1|TRBJ1-2|TRBD1
CASSLDRGQEVYGYTF
>TRBV3-1/TRBV3-2|TRBJ2-7|NA
CASSPRGGGDNEQYF
>TRBV7-2|TRBJ2-3|NA
CASSLGQRVGRADTQYF
>TRBV7-9|TRBJ2-4|NA
CASSPRDRSLGIQYF
>TRBV5-5|TRBJ1-2|TRBD1
CASSLAWVGGAGGYTF
>TRBV1|TRBJ2-4|NA
CTSSQEPNGLAGAKNIQYF
>TRBV18|TRBJ1-4|TRBD1
CASSPSRQGGEKLFF
>TRBV12-5|TRBJ2-2|NA
CASGLPKLFF
>TRBV5-1|TRBJ1-1|NA
CASSLQGGGTEAFF
>TRBV10-3|TRBJ2-7|NA
CAISETRQGKYEQYF
>TRBV29-1|TRBJ2-5|NA
CSVDRGGDQETQYF
>TRBV18|TRBJ2-3|TRBD2
CASSQRGPPQHTQYF
>TRBV12-5|TRBJ2-1|NA
CASGFGRLSYNEQFF
>TRBV6-6|TRBJ1-3|NA
CASSLDRGTIYF
>TRBV7-9|TRBJ2-6|NA
CASSSIDRSGANVLTF
>TRBV11-2|TRBJ2-2|NA
CASSLEPGRGTGELFF
>TRBV4-1|TRBJ1-5|NA
CASSRVPVEANQPQHF
>TRBV5-1|TRBJ2-5|NA
CASSPGGGRGETQYF
>TRBV6-5|TRBJ2-1|NA
CASTTQAGTYNEQFF
>TRBV12-3/TRBV12-4|TRBJ1-1|TRBD1
CASSFGTGGMAFF
>TRBV30|TRBJ1-5|TRBD1
CAWSAGTGDFSNQPQHF
>TRBV2|TRBJ2-3|NA
CASRERTDTQYF
>TRBV18|TRBJ1-1|TRBD1
CASSPWQGDTEAFF
>TRBV2|TRBJ2-5|TRBD2
CASTPLGASGGGETQYF
>TRBV21-1|TRBJ2-7|NA
CASSSLRDRLTYEQYF
>TRBV7-2|TRBJ1-5|NA
CASSLGWGQPQHF
>TRBV2|TRBJ1-2|TRBD1
CATPPPGQGPTLYGYTF
>TRBV5-1|TRBJ1-2|NA
CASTLSSDGGGYTF
>TRBV12-3/TRBV12-4|TRBJ1-5|NA
CASSLSGNQPQHF
>TRBV18|TRBJ2-3|NA
CASSPPLEQDTQYF
>TRBV30|TRBJ2-7|NA
CAWTDIGYEQYF
>TRBV4-3|TRBJ2-1|TRBD2
CASSQDLGGSSYNEQFF
>TRBV24-1|TRBJ2-5|NA
CATSDGRGGETQYF
>TRBV6-6|TRBJ1-2|NA
CAGKTADGSNYGYTF
>TRBV5-4|TRBJ1-2|NA
CASSSSGAVNYGYTF
>TRBV7-2|TRBJ1-4|NA
CASSFRGGANEKLFF
>TRBV7-7|TRBJ2-5|TRBD2
CASSPTSGQTQYF
>TRBV5-1|TRBJ1-3|NA
CASSLRGTGNTIYF
>TRBV7-7|TRBJ2-3|TRBD1
CASSPVDRGTQYF
>TRBV27|TRBJ1-2|NA
CASSLSPLGANYGYTF
>TRBV15|TRBJ2-4|NA
CATSRDHGTLSF
>TRBV19|TRBJ1-2|NA
CASRGAERASLPANYGYTF
>TRBV11-2|TRBJ2-1|TRBD2
CASSLGLGTSAYNEQFF
>TRBV7-2|TRBJ2-4|NA
CASSLAPFGIQYF
>TRBV12-5|TRBJ2-1|TRBD2
CASGLLPGLTSGGADRSYNEQFF
>TRBV4-3|TRBJ1-6|NA
CASRLRAGANSPLHF
>TRBV15|TRBJ1-1|NA
CATSQNRDTEAFF
>TRBV14|TRBJ1-1|NA
CASSLRRGRTTEAFF
>TRBV5-4|TRBJ1-2|TRBD1
CASSLDGGGAWGYTF